This TCR beta chain came from a study of cytomegalovirus exposure and HLA in healthy donors. This clone appeared a single time. The PCR employed 60 Vbeta primers together with 13 Jbeta primers. The protocol was immunoSEQ multiplex PCR, while the TCRdb copy is restricted to in-frame clones and leaves out a portion. The sample yields 76,000 or so clones, around three quarters seen once. The sequence came from a man younger than 40 in good health and CMV-seronegative. Sequencing was performed on PBMCs.

In DNA form, the CDR3 reads TGCGCCAGCAGCCAATTTCAGGGGGTCTCCTACAATGAGCAGTTCTTC. Its protein is CASSQFQGVSYNEQFF. This chain connects TRBV4-1 to TRBJ2-1; 7 bases are shared with TRBD1. Germline trimming cut 2 bases from V and 0 bases from J; bases unmatched to any gene: 4. Per the germline V gene, CDR1 is MGHRA and CDR2 is YSYEKL. The CDR3 totals 16 residues.